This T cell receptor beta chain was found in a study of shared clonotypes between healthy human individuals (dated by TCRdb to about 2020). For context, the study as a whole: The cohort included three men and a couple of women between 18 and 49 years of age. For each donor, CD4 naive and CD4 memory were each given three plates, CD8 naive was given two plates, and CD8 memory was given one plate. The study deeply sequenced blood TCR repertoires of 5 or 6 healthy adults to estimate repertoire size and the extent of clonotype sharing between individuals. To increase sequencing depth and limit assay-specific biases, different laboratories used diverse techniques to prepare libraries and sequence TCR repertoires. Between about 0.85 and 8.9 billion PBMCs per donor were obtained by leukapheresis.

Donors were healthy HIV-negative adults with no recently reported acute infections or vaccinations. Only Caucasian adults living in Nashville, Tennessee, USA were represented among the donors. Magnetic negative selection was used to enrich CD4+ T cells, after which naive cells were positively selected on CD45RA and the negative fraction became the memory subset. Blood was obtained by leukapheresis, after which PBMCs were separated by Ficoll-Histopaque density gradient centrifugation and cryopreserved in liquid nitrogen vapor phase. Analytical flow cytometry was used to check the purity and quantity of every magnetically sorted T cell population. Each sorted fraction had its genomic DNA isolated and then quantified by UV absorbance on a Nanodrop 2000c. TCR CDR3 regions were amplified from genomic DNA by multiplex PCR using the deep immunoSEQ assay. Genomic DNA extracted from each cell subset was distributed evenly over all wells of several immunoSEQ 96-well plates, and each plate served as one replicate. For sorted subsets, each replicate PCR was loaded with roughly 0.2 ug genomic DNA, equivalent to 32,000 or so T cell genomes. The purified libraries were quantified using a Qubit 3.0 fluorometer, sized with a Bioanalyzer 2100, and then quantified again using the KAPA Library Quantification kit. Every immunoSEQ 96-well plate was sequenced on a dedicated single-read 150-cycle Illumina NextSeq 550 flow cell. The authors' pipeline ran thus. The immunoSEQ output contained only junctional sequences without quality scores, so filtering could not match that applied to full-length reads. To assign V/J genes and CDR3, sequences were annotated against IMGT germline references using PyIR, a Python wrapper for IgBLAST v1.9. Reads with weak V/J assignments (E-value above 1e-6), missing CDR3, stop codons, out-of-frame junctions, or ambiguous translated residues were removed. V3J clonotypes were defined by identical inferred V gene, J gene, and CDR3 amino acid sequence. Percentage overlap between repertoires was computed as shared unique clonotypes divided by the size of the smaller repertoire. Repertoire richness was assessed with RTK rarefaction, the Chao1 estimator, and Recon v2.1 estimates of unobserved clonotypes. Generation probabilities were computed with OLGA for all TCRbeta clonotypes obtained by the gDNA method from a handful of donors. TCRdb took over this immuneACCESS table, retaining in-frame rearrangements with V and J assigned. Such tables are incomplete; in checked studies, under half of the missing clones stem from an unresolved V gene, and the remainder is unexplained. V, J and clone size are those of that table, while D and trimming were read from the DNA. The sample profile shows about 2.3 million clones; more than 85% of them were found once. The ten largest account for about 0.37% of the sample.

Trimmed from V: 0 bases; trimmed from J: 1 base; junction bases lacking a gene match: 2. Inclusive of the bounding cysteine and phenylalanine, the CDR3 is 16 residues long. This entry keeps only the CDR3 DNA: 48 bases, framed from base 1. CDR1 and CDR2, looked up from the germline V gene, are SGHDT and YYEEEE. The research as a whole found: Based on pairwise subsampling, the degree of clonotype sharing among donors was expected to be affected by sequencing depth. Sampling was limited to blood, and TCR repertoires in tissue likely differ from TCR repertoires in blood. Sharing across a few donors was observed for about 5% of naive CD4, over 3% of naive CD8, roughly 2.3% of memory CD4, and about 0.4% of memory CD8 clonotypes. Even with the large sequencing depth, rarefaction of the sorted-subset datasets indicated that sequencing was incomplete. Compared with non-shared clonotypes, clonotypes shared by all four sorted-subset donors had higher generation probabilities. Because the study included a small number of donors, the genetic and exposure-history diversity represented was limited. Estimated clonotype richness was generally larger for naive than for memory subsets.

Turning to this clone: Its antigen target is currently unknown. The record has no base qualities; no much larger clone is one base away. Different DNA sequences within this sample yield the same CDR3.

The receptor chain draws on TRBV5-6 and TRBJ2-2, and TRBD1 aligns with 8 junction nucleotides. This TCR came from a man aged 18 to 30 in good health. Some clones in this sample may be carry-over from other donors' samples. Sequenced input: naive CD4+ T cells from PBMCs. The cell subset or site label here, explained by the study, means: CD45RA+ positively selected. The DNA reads TGTGCCAGCAGCTTGGACAGGGGGGTGAACACCGGGGAGCTGTTTTTT. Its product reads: CASSLDRGVNTGELFF.